A single sample gave rise to the 21 T cell receptor beta chains below, sequenced in a study of OX40 agonist ivuxolimab in advanced cancers. The method was immunoSEQ multiplex PCR; TCRdb's version includes in-frame clones alone and lacks a portion of them. The data show around 37,000 clones, approximately 80% seen once. This specimen consisted of CD4+ or CD8+ T cells sorted from blood, obtained in a trial of the OX40 agonist ivuxolimab. These receptors were obtained from an adult with an advanced solid tumor such as melanoma, head and neck, liver or kidney cancer.

Comment on this clone: Other DNA sequences in this specimen translate into the identical CDR3. The chain employs TRBV9 and TRBJ2-2; the D gene could be TRBD1 or TRBD2 (5 bases each). The CDR3 loop spans 15 amino acids. V was cut by 0 bases and J by 4 bases, with 10 bases left in between. Germline V gene sequence: CDR1 SGDLS, CDR2 YYNGEE. The CDR3 loop reads CASSVGGFGTGELFF. In nucleotides, the CDR3 is TGTGCCAGCAGCGTAGGGGGGTTTGGCACCGGGGAGCTGTTTTTT.

The V gene is TRBV2, the J gene TRBJ2-1, with TRBD2 identical over 12 bases. In germline, CDR1 is SNHLY, CDR2 FYNNEI. V trimming: 4 bases; J trimming: 7 bases; junction bases outside the gene matches: 8. This CDR3 spans 16 amino acids. The CDR3 protein is CASSAQTSGSLNEQFF. CDR3 bases: TGTGCCAGCAGTGCCCAGACTAGCGGGAGTCTTAATGAGCAGTTCTTC.

This clone has a handful of counts. The chain couples TRBV30 to TRBJ1-2, with unresolved D. CDR1 GTSNPN and CDR2 SVGIG come from the germline V gene (reference sequence). Trimming shortened V by 6 bases and J by 2 bases, and 4 bases separated the two germline ends. CDR3 length: 10 residues. The CDR3 DNA reads TGTGCCTGCGGGAACTATGGCTACACCTTC. Protein: CACGNYGYTF.

This rearrangement joins TRBV14 to TRBJ1-5; D is possibly TRBD1 (5 bases). Germline CDR1 is SGHDN and CDR2 is FVKESK. The CDR3 is 14 residues long. The V end lost 5 bases, the J end lost 6 bases, and 14 bases lay between the germline ends. The CDR3 protein is CASSLAGDGQPQHF. CDR3 coding DNA: TGTGCCAGCAGCTTGGCCGGGGACGGTCAGCCCCAGCATTTT.

The chain recombines TRBV15 with TRBJ2-3; D is perhaps TRBD1 or TRBD2 (7 bases each). Trimming took 5 bases from V and 0 from J, leaving 18 bases between them. The germline V gene encodes CDR1 LNHNV and CDR2 YYDKDF (reference sequence). The CDR3 loop spans 17 amino acids. The CDR3 nucleotides read TGTGCCACCAGCCGCCCAGGGGGGGACGCTAGCACAGATACGCAGTATTTT. Translation: CATSRPGGDASTDTQYF.

The V call is TRBV7-2, the J call TRBJ2-7; 8 positions match TRBD1. V trimming: 2 bases; J trimming: 7 bases; junction bases outside the gene matches: 4. CDR1 and CDR2 from the germline V gene are SGHTA and FQGNSA. The CDR3 contains 13 residues. CDR3: CASSLTQGGEQYF. DNA for the CDR3: TGTGCCAGCAGCTTAACACAGGGGGGAGAGCAGTACTTC.

This clone occurred a few times. This chain connects TRBV19 to TRBJ1-1, with a possible D match to TRBD1 (5 bases). V was trimmed by 1 base and J by 2 bases, leaving 8 bases between them. The CDR3 totals 14 residues. Germline V gene data show CDR1 as LNHDA and CDR2 as SQIVND (reference sequence). The CDR3 is CASSIGDGNTEAFF. In DNA, the CDR3 is TGTGCCAGTAGTATAGGGGACGGAAACACTGAAGCTTTCTTT.

The V and J genes are TRBV27 and TRBJ2-7, with 8 bases fitting TRBD1. CDR3 size: 14 residues. The germline gives CDR1 MNHEY, CDR2 SMNVEV (reference sequence). Germline trimming cut 1 base from V and 5 bases from J; bases unmatched to any gene: 4. CDR3 nucleotide sequence: TGTGCCAGCAGTTTATTGGGACAGGAGAACGAGCAGTACTTC. It is translated as CASSLLGQENEQYF.

This clone showed up many times. The gene calls are TRBV18 and TRBJ2-3; TRBD1 matches at 7 bases. This CDR3 is 16 amino acids long. J gave up 2 bases and V 2 bases, and 7 bases lay outside the gene matches. Germline CDR1 KGHSH, CDR2 LQKENI. The CDR3 nucleotides read TGTGCCAGCTCACCAGCGACAGGGAAAGTCACAGATACGCAGTATTTT. It is translated as CASSPATGKVTDTQYF.

This chain links TRBV19 with TRBJ2-3, with D uncertain. The CDR3 length is 13 residues. Germline CDR1 reads LNHDA; CDR2 reads SQIVND (reference sequence). The V end was cut by 5 bases, the J end by 2 bases, with 8 bases between. CDR3 sequence: CASSYLITDTQYF. CDR3 coding DNA: TGTGCCAGTAGTTATCTGATCACAGATACGCAGTATTTT.

The chain has TRBV27 and TRBJ2-5, with unresolved D. Trimming took off 6 bases at V and 1 base at J, with 9 bases between the two ends. This CDR3 has 13 residues. The germline V gene has CDR1 MNHEY and CDR2 SMNVEV (reference sequence). CDR3 protein: CASRGWIQETQYF. Written as DNA, the CDR3 is TGTGCCAGCAGGGGATGGATCCAAGAGACCCAGTACTTC.

The V gene is TRBV19, the J gene TRBJ1-1; 7 nucleotides agree with TRBD1. The V and J ends lost 7 bases and 0 bases, in that order; junction bases with no gene match: 5. CDR3 length: 14 residues. Germline V gives CDR1 LNHDA, CDR2 SQIVND (reference sequence). CDR3 nucleotide sequence: TGTGCCAGTAAAAACAGGGGACTGAACACTGAAGCTTTCTTT. Its protein product is CASKNRGLNTEAFF.

CDR3 bases: TGTGCCTGGAGTGAGGGGACAGGGGGTAATCAGCCCCAGCATTTT. Its protein is CAWSEGTGGNQPQHF. The V gene is TRBV30, the J gene TRBJ1-5; 11 bases match TRBD1. The junction had 3 bases not matched to a gene; V was cut back by 1 base and J by 4 bases. This CDR3 has 15 amino acids. CDR1 and CDR2 (germline): GTSNPN, SVGIG (reference sequence).

The J gene is TRBJ1-1, the V gene TRBV4-2; maybe TRBD1 (6 bases). The V gene lost 4 bases and the J gene lost 0 bases, with 12 bases spanning the gap. Per germline, CDR1 LGHNA and CDR2 YNFKEQ. The CDR3 sequence is 15 residues long. CDR3 nucleotide sequence: TGTGCCAGCAGCCTCGGACAGCTCATGAACACTGAAGCTTTCTTT. Translation: CASSLGQLMNTEAFF.

The chain has TRBV7-8 and TRBJ2-2; D might be TRBD1 or TRBD2, each matching 5 bases. This CDR3 has 13 amino acids. The ends were cut back, 1 base at V and 6 bases at J, with 6 bases in the middle. Germline lookup yields CDR1 SGHVS and CDR2 FQNEAQ. CDR3 sequence (DNA): TGTGCCAGCAGCTTAGGGGGGTCCGGGGAGCTGTTTTTT. It specifies CASSLGGSGELFF.

The chain couples TRBV7-8 to TRBJ1-1; D is undetermined. The CDR3 loop spans 15 amino acids. The ends were cut back, 0 bases at V and 6 bases at J, with 14 bases in the middle. From germline, CDR1 is SGHVS and CDR2 FQNEAQ. The CDR3, as DNA: TGTGCCAGCAGCTTAGCGGGTAGGATGGTCCCTGAAGCTTTCTTT. Residues: CASSLAGRMVPEAFF.

This clone is medium-sized in the sample. The V call is TRBV2, the J call TRBJ1-6, with D possibly matching TRBD1 (5 bases). Germline V gives CDR1 SNHLY, CDR2 FYNNEI. Deletions cut 5 bases from V and 7 bases from J, with 12 bases between. This CDR3 spans 14 amino acids. The CDR3 DNA reads as TGTGCCAGCAGTTCGGGACGCTGGAATTCACCCCTCCACTTT. This gives the protein CASSSGRWNSPLHF.

This chain links TRBV6-5 with TRBJ1-1; D is unresolved. CDR3 length equals 14 residues. Germline loops: CDR1 MNHEY, CDR2 SVGAGI. V lost 2 bases, J lost 7 bases, and 14 bases lay in between. The CDR3 bases are TGTGCCAGCAGTTACGGTCTCGGTGAGGGTGAAGCTTTCTTT. As protein: CASSYGLGEGEAFF.

This clone was counted once. V is TRBV29-1 and J is TRBJ2-7, with TRBD2 as a possible D gene (5 bases). The CDR3 consists of 13 residues. The V gene's germline CDR1 is SQVTM and CDR2 ANQGSEA. The V gene lost 4 bases and the J gene lost 6 bases, with 16 bases spanning the gap. This CDR3 is CSVVSREDGEQYF. DNA for the CDR3: TGCAGCGTTGTCTCTCGGGAAGACGGCGAGCAGTACTTC.

In DNA, the CDR3 is TGTGCCAGCAGTTTTCTAGGCTTGAACACTGAAGCTTTCTTT. It encodes CASSFLGLNTEAFF. V is TRBV27 and J is TRBJ1-1; D gene uncertain. Germline-derived CDR1 and CDR2 are MNHEY and SMNVEV (reference sequence). The CDR3 has 14 amino acids. Trimming took off 3 bases at V and 0 bases at J, with 8 bases between the two ends.

The chain carries TRBV27 and TRBJ1-5; a weak D match, TRBD1 (5 bases). The germline V gene encodes CDR1 MNHEY and CDR2 SMNVEV (reference sequence). The CDR3 consists of 13 residues. Deletions cut 3 bases from V and 7 bases from J, with 10 bases between. The chain's CDR3 is CASSFGGEQPQHF. The CDR3 coding sequence is TGTGCCAGCAGTTTTGGAGGGGAACAGCCCCAGCATTTT.